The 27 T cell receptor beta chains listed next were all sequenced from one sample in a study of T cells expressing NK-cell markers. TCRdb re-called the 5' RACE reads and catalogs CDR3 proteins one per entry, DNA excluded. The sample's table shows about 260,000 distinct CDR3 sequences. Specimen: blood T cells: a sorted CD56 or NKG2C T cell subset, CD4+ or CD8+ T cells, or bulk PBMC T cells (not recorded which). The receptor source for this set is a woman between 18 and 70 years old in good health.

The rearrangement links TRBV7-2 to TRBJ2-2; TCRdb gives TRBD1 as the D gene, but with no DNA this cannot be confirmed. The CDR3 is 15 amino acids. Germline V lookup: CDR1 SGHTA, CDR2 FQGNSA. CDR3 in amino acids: CASSLNRGTTGELFF. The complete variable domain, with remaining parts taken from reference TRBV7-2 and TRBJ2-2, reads GAGVSQSPSNKVTEKGKDVELRCDPISGHTALYWYRQSLGQGLEFLIYFQGNSAPDKSGLPSDRFSAERTGGSVSTLTIQRTQQEDSAVYLCASSLNRGTTGELFFGEGSRLTVL.

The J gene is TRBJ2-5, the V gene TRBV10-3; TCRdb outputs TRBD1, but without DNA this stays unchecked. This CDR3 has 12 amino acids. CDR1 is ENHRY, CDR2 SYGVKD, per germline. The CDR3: CAIMAPGETQYF.

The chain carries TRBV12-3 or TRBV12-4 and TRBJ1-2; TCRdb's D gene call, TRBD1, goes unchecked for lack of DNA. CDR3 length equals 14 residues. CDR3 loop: CASSPSTDRVGYTF.

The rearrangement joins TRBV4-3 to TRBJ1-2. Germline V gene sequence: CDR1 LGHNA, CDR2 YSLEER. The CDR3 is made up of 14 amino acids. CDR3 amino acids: CASSQDFASYGYTF.

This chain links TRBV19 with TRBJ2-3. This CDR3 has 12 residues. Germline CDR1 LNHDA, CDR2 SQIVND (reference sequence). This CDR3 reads CASAKAWDTQYF.

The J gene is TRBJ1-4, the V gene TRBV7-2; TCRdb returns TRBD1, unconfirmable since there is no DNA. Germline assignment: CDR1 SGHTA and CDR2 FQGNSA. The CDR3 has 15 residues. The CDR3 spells CASSSWTGYNEKLFF. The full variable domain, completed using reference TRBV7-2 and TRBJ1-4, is GAGVSQSPSNKVTEKGKDVELRCDPISGHTALYWYRQSLGQGLEFLIYFQGNSAPDKSGLPSDRFSAERTGGSVSTLTIQRTQQEDSAVYLCASSSWTGYNEKLFFGSGTQLSVL.

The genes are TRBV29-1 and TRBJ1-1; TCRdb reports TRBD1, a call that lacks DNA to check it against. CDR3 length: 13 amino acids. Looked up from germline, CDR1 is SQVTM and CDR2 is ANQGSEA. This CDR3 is CSVGGQMNTEAFF.

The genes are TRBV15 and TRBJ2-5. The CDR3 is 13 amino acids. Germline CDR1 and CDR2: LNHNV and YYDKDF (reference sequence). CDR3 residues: CATSRDPGETQYF.

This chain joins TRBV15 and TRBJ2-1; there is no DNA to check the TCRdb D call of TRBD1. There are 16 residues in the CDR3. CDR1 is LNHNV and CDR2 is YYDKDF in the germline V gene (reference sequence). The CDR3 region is CATSRTPGGTYNEQFF.

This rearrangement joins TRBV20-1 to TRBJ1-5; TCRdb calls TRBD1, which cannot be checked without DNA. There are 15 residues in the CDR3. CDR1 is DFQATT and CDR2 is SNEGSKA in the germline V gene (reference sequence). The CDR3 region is CSATLGRYSNQPQHF.

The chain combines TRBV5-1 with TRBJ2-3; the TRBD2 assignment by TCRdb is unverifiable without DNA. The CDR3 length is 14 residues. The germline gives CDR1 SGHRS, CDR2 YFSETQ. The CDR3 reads CASSFGLAVDTQYF.

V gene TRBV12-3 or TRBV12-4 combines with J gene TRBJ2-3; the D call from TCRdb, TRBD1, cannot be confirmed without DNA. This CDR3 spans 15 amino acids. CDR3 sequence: CASTRLVGGTDTQYF.

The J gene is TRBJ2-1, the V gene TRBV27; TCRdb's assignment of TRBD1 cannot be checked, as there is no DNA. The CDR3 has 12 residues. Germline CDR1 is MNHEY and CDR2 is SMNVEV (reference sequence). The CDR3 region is CASTSQGNEQFF.

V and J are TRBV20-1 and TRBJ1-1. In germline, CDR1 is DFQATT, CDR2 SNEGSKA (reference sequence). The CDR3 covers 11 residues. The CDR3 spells CSARQNTEAFF.

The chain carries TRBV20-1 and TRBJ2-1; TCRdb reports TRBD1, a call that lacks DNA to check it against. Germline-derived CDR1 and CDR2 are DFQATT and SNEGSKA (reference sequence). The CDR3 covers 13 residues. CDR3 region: CSAGTGAVNEQFF.

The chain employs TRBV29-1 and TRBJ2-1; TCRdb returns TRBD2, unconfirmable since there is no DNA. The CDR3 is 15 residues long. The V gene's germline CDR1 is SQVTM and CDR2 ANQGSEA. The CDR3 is CSVSSGASSYNEQFF.

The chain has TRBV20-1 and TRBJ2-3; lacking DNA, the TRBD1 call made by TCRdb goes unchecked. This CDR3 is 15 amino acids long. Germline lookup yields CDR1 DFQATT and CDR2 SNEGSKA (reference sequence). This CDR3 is CSASPTRGGGDTQYF.

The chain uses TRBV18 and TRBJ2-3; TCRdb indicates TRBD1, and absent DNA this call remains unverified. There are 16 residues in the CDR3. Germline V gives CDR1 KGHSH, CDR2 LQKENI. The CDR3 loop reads CASSPERTGSTDTQYF.

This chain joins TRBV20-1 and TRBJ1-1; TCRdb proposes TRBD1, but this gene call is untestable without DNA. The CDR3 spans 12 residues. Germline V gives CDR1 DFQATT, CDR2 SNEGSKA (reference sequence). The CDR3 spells CSAFDSNTEAFF.

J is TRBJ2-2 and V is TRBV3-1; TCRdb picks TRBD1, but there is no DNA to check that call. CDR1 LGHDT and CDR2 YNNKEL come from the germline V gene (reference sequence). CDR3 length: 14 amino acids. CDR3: CASSQVPGTGELFF. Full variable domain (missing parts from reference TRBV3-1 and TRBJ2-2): DTAVSQTPKYLVTQMGNDKSIKCEQNLGHDTMYWYKQDSKKFLKIMFSYNNKELIINETVPNRFSPKSPDKAHLNLHINSLELGDSAVYFCASSQVPGTGELFFGEGSRLTVL.

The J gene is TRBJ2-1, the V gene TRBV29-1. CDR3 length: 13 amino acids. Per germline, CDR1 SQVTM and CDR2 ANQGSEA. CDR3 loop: CSVDFRGYNEQFF.

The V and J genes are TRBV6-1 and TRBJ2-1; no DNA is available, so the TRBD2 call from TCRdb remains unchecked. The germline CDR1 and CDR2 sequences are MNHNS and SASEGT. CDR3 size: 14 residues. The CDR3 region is CASRSLQSYNEQFF.

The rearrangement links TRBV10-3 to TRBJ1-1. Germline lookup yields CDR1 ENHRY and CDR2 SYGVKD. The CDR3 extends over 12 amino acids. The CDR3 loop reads CATSNLNTEAFF.

This CDR3 is CASSGLAWQYF. V and J are TRBV6-1 and TRBJ2-7; TCRdb lists TRBD2, though no DNA is available to test this call. This CDR3 has 11 amino acids. CDR1 and CDR2 (germline): MNHNS, SASEGT.

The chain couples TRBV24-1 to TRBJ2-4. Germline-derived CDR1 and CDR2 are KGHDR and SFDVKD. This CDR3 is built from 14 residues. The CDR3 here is CATSDSRKGNIQYF.

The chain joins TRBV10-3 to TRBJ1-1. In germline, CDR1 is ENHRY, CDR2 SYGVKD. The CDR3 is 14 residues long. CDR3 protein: CAISGGVLRTEAFF.

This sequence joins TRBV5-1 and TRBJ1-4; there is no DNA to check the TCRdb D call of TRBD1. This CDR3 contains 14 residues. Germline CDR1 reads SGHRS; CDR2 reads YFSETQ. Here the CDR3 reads CATREGTGNEKLFF. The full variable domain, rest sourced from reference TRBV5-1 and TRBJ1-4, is KAGVTQTPRYLIKTRGQQVTLSCSPISGHRSVSWYQQTPGQGLQFLFEYFSETQRNKGNFPGRFSGRQFSNSRSEMNVSTLELGDSALYLCATREGTGNEKLFFGSGTQLSVL.